This paragraph reports one T cell receptor (beta chain). The data were taken from a study of T cells in Graves' hyperthyroidism and ophthalmopathy. A sample of blood taken at first hyperthyroidism diagnosis preceded any ophthalmopathy symptoms. The CDR3 sequence is 13 residues long. The germline CDR1 and CDR2 sequences are KGHDR and SFDVKD. V was shortened by 3 bases and J by 5 bases, with 9 bases between the two germline ends. What was amplified from RNA transcripts were TCR beta CDR3 regions. A set of HTBI primers served as the primers for a first-round RT-PCR of the TCR CDR3. MiXCR, applied by TCRdb to the multiplex PCR reads, yields one record per CDR3 protein. Of roughly 580,000 distinct CDR3 sequences in the sample, approximately 15% were seen once.

The sequenced sample consisted of blood. This chain connects TRBV24-1 to TRBJ2-5; D not resolved. This TCR came from a woman under 40 with Graves' hyperthyroidism that later progressed to Graves' ophthalmopathy. The CDR3 sequence is CATSDQTPETQYF. The CDR3 DNA reads as TGTGCCACCAGTGATCAGACCCCGGAGACCCAGTACTTC.